Presented here are 14 T cell receptor beta chains from one specimen sequenced in a study of T cell responses to AZD1222 COVID-19 vaccine. The data were produced by immunoSEQ multiplex PCR, yet TCRdb's version contains in-frame clones alone and is incomplete. The repertoire has about 150,000 clones, 70% to 90% of them found once; the top ten carry 5.5% to 8.5%. The specimen comprised peripheral blood, sampled after recovery from COVID-19. The source of these receptors is an adult who had recovered from COVID-19.

The chain combines TRBV7-2 with TRBJ1-1; D not resolved. V was pared by 2 bases and J by 1 base, with 8 bases between. Germline V gene sequence: CDR1 SGHTA, CDR2 FQGNSA. CDR3 size: 14 residues. The CDR3 sequence is CASSLRHSNTEAFF. CDR3 DNA: TGTGCCAGCAGCTTAAGACACTCGAACACTGAAGCTTTCTTT.

The chain couples TRBV7-8 to TRBJ2-5, with D hard to call. V was trimmed by 4 bases and J by 5 bases, leaving 20 bases between them. The CDR3 is made up of 16 amino acids. Germline V gene data show CDR1 as SGHVS and CDR2 as FQNEAQ. The CDR3 loop reads CASSSPSALAGETQYF. In DNA form, the CDR3 reads TGTGCCAGCAGCTCCCCTTCGGCCCTTGCCGGGGAGACCCAGTACTTC.

The chain combines TRBV19 with TRBJ1-1; D is uncertain. In germline, CDR1 is LNHDA, CDR2 SQIVND (reference sequence). V lost 1 base and J 4 bases, leaving 10 bases between the germline ends. The CDR3 has 14 amino acids. Here the CDR3 reads CASSIGTLSTEAFF. The CDR3 nucleotides read TGTGCCAGTAGTATAGGAACACTAAGCACTGAAGCTTTCTTT.

This chain uses TRBV5-1 with TRBJ1-2; no firm D call. With 0 bases removed from V and 0 bases from J, the gap between germline ends came to 3 bases. This CDR3 has 13 residues. The germline V gene has CDR1 SGHRS and CDR2 YFSETQ. The CDR3 protein is CASSLESNYGYTF. The CDR3 DNA is TGCGCCAGCAGCTTGGAATCTAACTATGGCTACACCTTC.

The V gene is TRBV14, the J gene TRBJ2-1; D unclear. V was trimmed by 4 bases and J by 6 bases, leaving 4 bases between them. The CDR3 length is 11 residues. Germline V gene sequence: CDR1 SGHDN, CDR2 FVKESK. The CDR3 bases are TGTGCCAGCAGCCTAACCAATGAGCAGTTCTTC. Translation gives CASSLTNEQFF.

The rearrangement uses TRBV19 and TRBJ2-7; D ambiguous. Trimming left V 10 bases short and J 5 bases short, with 18 bases between. Germline V gives CDR1 LNHDA, CDR2 SQIVND (reference sequence). This CDR3 is 13 amino acids long. CDR3 loop: CATIGPGVDEQYF. The CDR3, as DNA: TGTGCCACTATAGGTCCGGGCGTAGACGAGCAGTACTTC.

DNA of the CDR3: TGTGCCAGCAGTTTTTTAGACAGGGTCCCCTTAGGTGATGGCTACACCTTC. Translating gives CASSFLDRVPLGDGYTF. The chain is built from TRBV27 and TRBJ1-2, with 7 nucleotides matching TRBD1. The V gene end was trimmed by 3 bases and the J gene end by 6 bases; junction bases not matched to a gene: 16. The CDR3 totals 17 residues. Germline V CDR1 and CDR2: MNHEY, SMNVEV (reference sequence).

The CDR3 loop is CASSFHTSGEYNEQFF. The CDR3 DNA reads TGTGCCAGCAGTTTCCATACTAGCGGGGAATACAATGAGCAGTTCTTC. This chain links TRBV27 with TRBJ2-1, with TRBD2 matching over 10 bases. J gave up 4 bases and V 3 bases, and 6 bases lay outside the gene matches. Germline CDR1 and CDR2: MNHEY and SMNVEV (reference sequence). The CDR3 totals 16 residues.

The genes are TRBV9 and TRBJ2-5, with a weak D call TRBD2 (6 bases). CDR1 is SGDLS, CDR2 YYNGEE, per germline. The germline V and J ends were trimmed by 0 bases and 2 bases, with 14 bases remaining between them. This CDR3 comprises 16 residues. CDR3 nucleotide sequence: TGTGCCAGCAGCGTAGGGGGAAAGGGGACTCAAGAGACCCAGTACTTC. It translates to CASSVGGKGTQETQYF.

CDR3 sequence: CASSRQPTNEKLFF. The CDR3 nucleotides are TGTGCCAGCAGTCGACAGCCAACTAATGAAAAACTGTTTTTT. This chain connects TRBV14 to TRBJ1-4; D may be TRBD1 (5 bases). Trimming stripped 6 bases from V and 0 bases from J, with 8 bases between. The CDR3 totals 14 residues. CDR1 SGHDN and CDR2 FVKESK come from the germline V gene. Looking up the rest from reference TRBV14 and TRBJ1-4 gives the full variable domain: EAGVTQFPSHSVIEKGQTVTLRCDPISGHDNLYWYRRVMGKEIKFLLHFVKESKQDESGMPNNRFLAERTGGTYSTLKVQPAELEDSGVYFCASSRQPTNEKLFFGSGTQLSVL.

In this sample, this clone turned up once. The chain couples TRBV6-4 to TRBJ2-4, with TRBD2 as a possible D gene (5 bases). Germline V lookup: CDR1 MRHNA, CDR2 SNTAGT. V shed 3 bases and J shed 1 base, with 19 bases lying between them. This CDR3 contains 18 residues. CDR3 in DNA: TGTGCCAGCAGTGAACAGCAGCGACCCGACTACGCCAAAAACATTCAGTACTTC. This encodes CASSEQQRPDYAKNIQYF.

The V gene is TRBV28, the J gene TRBJ2-7, with 7 bases aligning to TRBD1. The J segment lost 3 bases and the V segment lost 4 bases, leaving 9 bases of the junction unmatched. The CDR3 has 15 amino acids. CDR1 and CDR2 from the germline V gene are MDHEN and SYDVKM. Written as DNA, the CDR3 is TGTGCCAGCAGTTCATGGCTAGGACAGGACTACGAGCAGTACTTC. Its protein is CASSSWLGQDYEQYF. The full variable domain, in which reference TRBV28 and TRBJ2-7 provide the parts outside the CDR3, is DVKVTQSSRYLVKRTGEKVFLECVQDMDHENMFWYRQDPGLGLRLIYFSYDVKMKEKGDIPEGYSVSREKKERFSLILESASTNQTSMYLCASSSWLGQDYEQYFGPGTRLTVT.

This clone was picked up one time. The rearrangement uses TRBV19 and TRBJ1-4, with 8 nucleotides matching TRBD1. CDR1 LNHDA and CDR2 SQIVND come from the germline V gene (reference sequence). This CDR3 is 16 amino acids long. The J segment lost 1 base and the V segment lost 6 bases, leaving 7 bases of the junction unmatched. The CDR3 coding sequence is TGTGCCAGTAGCCATTCTGGACAGGGAACTAATGAAAAACTGTTTTTT. This gives the protein CASSHSGQGTNEKLFF.

The gene calls are TRBV7-2 and TRBJ2-7; maybe TRBD2 (6 bases). Trimming removed 3 bases at V and 2 bases at J, with 11 bases between. In germline, CDR1 is SGHTA, CDR2 FQGNSA. The CDR3 has 14 amino acids. The DNA of the CDR3 is TGTGCCAGCAGCTTTTTCGGGACTCCCTACGAGCAGTACTTC. It encodes CASSFFGTPYEQYF.